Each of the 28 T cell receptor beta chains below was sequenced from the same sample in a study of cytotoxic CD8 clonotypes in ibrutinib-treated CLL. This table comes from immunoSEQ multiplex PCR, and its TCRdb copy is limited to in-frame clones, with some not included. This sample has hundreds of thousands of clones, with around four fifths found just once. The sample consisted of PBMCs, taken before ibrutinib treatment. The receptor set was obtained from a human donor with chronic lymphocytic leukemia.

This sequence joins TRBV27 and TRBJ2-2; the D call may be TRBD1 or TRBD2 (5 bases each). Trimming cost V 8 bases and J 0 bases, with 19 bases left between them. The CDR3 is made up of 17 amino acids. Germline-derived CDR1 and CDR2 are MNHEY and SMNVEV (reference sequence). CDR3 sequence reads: CASSPYPGPANTGELFF. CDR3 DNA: TGTGCCAGCTCCCCCTATCCGGGGCCCGCGAACACCGGGGAGCTGTTTTTT.

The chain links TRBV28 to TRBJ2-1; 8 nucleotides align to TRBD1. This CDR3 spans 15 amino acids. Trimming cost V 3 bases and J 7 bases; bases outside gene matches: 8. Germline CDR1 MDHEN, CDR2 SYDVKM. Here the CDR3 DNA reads TGTGCCAGCAGTTTTGGTACAGGGGGGTTGAATGAGCAGTTCTTC. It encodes CASSFGTGGLNEQFF.

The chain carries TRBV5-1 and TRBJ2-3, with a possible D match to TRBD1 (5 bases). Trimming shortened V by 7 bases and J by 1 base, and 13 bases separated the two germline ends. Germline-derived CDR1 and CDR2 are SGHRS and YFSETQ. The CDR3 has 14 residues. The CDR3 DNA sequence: TGCGCCAGCGGCAGGCAGGGTCGCACAGATACGCAGTATTTT. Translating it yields CASGRQGRTDTQYF. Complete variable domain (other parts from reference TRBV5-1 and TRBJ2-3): KAGVTQTPRYLIKTRGQQVTLSCSPISGHRSVSWYQQTPGQGLQFLFEYFSETQRNKGNFPGRFSGRQFSNSRSEMNVSTLELGDSALYLCASGRQGRTDTQYFGPGTRLTVL.

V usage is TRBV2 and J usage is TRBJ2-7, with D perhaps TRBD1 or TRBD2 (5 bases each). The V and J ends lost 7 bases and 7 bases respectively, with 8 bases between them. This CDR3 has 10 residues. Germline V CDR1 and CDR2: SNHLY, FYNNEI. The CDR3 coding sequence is TGTGCCAGCATCGAGGGGGAGCAGTACTTC. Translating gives CASIEGEQYF.

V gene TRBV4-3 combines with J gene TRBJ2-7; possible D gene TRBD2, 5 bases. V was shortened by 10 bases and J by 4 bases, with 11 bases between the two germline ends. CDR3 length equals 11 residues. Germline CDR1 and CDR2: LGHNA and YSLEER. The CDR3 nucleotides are TGCGCCAAACCGGGAAAGTACGAGCAGTACTTC. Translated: CAKPGKYEQYF.

CDR3 region: CASSKTGGGNNQPQHF. DNA for the CDR3: TGTGCCAGCTCTAAAACAGGCGGGGGAAACAATCAGCCCCAGCATTTT. The chain couples TRBV18 to TRBJ1-5, with a tentative D call TRBD1 (5 bases). Germline values: CDR1 KGHSH, CDR2 LQKENI. The V end lost 6 bases, the J end lost 3 bases, and 18 bases lay between the germline ends. CDR3 length: 16 residues.

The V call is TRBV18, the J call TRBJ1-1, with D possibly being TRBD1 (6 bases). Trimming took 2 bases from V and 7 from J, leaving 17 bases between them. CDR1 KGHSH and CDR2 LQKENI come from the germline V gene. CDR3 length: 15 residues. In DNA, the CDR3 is TGTGCCAGCTCACCATACCGCGCGGACAGTAGTGAAGCTTTCTTT. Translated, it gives CASSPYRADSSEAFF.

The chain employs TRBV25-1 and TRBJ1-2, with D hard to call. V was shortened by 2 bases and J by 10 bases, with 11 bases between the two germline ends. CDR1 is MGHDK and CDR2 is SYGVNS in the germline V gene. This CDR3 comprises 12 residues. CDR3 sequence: CASSETGRTYTF. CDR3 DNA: TGTGCCAGCAGTGAAACCGGGCGGACCTACACCTTC.

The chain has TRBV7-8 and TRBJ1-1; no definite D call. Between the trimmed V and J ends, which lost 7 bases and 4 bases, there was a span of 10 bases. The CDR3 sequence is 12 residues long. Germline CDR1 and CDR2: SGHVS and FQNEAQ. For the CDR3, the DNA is TGTGCCAGCAAGGGTAGTAGCACTGAAGCTTTCTTT. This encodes CASKGSSTEAFF.

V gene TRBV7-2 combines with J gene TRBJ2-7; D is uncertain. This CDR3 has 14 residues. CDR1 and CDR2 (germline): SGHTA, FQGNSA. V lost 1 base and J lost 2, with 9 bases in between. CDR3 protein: CASSLGASPYEQYF. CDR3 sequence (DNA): TGTGCCAGCAGCTTAGGAGCGAGCCCCTACGAGCAGTACTTC.

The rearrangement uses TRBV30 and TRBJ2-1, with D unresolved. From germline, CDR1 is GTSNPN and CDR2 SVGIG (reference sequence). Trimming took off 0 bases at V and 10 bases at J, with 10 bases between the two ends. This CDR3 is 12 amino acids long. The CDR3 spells CAWSVIRREQFF. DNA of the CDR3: TGTGCCTGGAGTGTAATCCGAAGGGAGCAGTTCTTC.

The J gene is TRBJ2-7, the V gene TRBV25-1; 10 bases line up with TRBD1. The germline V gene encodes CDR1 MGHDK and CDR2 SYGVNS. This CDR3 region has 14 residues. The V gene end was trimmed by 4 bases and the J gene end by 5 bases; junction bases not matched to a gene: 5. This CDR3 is CASSAWDRGDEQYF. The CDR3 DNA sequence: TGTGCCAGCAGTGCCTGGGACAGGGGAGACGAGCAGTACTTC.

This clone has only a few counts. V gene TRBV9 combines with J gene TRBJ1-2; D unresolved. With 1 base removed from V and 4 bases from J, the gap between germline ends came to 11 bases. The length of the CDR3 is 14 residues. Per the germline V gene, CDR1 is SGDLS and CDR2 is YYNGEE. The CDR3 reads CASSVSPGGYGYTF. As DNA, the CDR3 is TGTGCCAGCAGCGTAAGTCCTGGAGGCTATGGCTACACCTTC.

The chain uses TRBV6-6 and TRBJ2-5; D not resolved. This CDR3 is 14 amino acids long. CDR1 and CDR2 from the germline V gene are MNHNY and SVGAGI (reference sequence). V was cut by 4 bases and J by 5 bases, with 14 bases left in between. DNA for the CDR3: TGTGCCAGCAGTTCTCGGCCCGCGTCGGAGACCCAGTACTTC. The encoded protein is CASSSRPASETQYF.

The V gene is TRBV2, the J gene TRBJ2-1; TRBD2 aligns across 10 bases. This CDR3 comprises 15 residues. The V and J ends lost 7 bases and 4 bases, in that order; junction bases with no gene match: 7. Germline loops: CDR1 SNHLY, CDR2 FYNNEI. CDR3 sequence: CASNEGLARYNEQFF. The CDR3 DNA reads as TGTGCCAGCAACGAGGGACTAGCGCGGTACAATGAGCAGTTCTTC. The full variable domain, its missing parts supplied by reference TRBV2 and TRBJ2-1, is EPEVTQTPSHQVTQMGQEVILRCVPISNHLYFYWYRQILGQKVEFLVSFYNNEISEKSEIFDDQFSVERPDGSNFTLKIRSTKLEDSAMYFCASNEGLARYNEQFFGPGTRLTVL.

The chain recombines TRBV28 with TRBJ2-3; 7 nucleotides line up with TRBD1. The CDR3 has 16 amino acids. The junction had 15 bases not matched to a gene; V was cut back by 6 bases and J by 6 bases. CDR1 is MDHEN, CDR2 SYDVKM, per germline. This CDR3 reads CASRTGRQTSTDTQYF. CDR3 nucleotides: TGTGCCAGCAGGACAGGGCGGCAGACTTCTACGGATACGCAGTATTTT.

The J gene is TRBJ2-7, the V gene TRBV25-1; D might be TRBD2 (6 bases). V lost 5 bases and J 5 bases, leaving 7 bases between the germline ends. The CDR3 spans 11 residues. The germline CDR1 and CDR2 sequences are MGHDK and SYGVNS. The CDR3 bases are TGTGCCAGCAGTCGACTAGACGAGCAGTACTTC. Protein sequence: CASSRLDEQYF.

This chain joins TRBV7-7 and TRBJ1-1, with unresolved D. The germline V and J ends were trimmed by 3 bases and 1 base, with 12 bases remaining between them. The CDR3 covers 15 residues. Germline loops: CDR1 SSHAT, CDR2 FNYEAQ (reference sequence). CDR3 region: CASSLGREWNTEAFF. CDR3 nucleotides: TGTGCCAGCAGCTTGGGAAGGGAATGGAACACTGAAGCTTTCTTT.

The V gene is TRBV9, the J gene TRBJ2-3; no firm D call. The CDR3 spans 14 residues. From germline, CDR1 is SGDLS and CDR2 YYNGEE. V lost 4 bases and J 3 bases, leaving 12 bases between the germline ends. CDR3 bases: TGTGCCAGCAGCCTGGCCTTTACGACAGATACGCAGTATTTT. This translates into CASSLAFTTDTQYF.

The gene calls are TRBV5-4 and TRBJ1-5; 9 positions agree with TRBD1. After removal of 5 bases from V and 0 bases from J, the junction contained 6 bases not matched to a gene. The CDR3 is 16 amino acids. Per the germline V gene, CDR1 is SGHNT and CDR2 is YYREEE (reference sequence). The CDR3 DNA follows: TGTGCCAGCAGTAACAGGGGGCAAGGTAGCAATCAGCCCCAGCATTTT. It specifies CASSNRGQGSNQPQHF.

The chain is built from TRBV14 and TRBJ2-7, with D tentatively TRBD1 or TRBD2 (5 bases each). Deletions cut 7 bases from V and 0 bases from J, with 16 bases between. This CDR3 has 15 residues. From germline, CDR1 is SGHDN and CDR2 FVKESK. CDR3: CASTQSPGASYEQYF. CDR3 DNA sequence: TGTGCCAGCACCCAGTCCCCCGGGGCCTCCTACGAGCAGTACTTC.

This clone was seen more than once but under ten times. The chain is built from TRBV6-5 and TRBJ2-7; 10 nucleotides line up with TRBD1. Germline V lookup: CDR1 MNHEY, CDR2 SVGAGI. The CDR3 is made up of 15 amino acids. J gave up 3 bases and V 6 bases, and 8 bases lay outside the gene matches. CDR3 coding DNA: TGTGCCAGCAGCCTCGGGACAGGGGTTTACTACGAGCAGTACTTC. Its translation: CASSLGTGVYYEQYF.

CDR3 sequence reads: CACTFTENTDTQYF. The DNA of the CDR3 is TGTGCCTGTACCTTTACGGAGAACACAGATACGCAGTATTTT. The chain joins TRBV30 to TRBJ2-3; D uncertain. The V gene's germline CDR1 is GTSNPN and CDR2 SVGIG (reference sequence). V lost 6 bases and J 2 bases, leaving 15 bases between the germline ends. The CDR3 is 14 amino acids. The full variable domain, its missing parts supplied by reference TRBV30 and TRBJ2-3, is SQTIHQWPATLVQPVGSPLSLECTVEGTSNPNLYWYRQAAGRGLQLLFYSVGIGQISSEVPQNLSASRPQDRQFILSSKKLLLSDSGFYLCACTFTENTDTQYFGPGTRLTVL.

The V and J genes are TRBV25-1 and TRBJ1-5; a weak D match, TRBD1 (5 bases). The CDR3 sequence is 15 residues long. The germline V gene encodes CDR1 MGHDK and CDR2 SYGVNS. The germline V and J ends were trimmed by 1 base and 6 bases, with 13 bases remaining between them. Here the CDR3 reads CASSELAGASQPQHF. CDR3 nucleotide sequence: TGTGCCAGCAGTGAATTGGCCGGGGCCAGTCAGCCCCAGCATTTT.

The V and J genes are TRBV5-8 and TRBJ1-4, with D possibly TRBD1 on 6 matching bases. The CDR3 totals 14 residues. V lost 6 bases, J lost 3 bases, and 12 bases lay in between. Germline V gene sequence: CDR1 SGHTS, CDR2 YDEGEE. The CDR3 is CASTQGGANEKLFF. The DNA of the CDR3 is TGTGCCAGCACACAGGGAGGGGCTAATGAAAAACTGTTTTTT.

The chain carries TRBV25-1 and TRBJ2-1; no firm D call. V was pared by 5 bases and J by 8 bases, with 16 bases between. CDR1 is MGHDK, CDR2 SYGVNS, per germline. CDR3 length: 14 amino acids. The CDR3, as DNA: TGTGCCAGCAGTAAGGATCAGAATTTCGATGAGCAGTTCTTC. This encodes CASSKDQNFDEQFF. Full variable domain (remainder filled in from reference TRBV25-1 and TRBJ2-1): EADIYQTPRYLVIGTGKKITLECSQTMGHDKMYWYQQDPGMELHLIHYSYGVNSTEKGDLSSESTVSRIRTEHFPLTLESARPSHTSQYLCASSKDQNFDEQFFGPGTRLTVL.

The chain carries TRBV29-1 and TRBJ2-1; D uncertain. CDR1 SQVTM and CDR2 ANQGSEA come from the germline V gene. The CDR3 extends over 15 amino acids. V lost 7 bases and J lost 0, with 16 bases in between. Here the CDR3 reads CSAPPAGHSYNEQFF. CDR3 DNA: TGCAGCGCCCCCCCAGCCGGCCACTCCTACAATGAGCAGTTCTTC.

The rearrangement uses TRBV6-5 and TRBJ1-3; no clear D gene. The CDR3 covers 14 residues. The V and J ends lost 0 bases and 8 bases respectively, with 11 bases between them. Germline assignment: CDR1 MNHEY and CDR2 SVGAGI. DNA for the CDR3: TGTGCCAGCAGTTACTCGACCCCATCCGACACCATATATTTT. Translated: CASSYSTPSDTIYF.